This T cell receptor (beta chain) is drawn from a study of blood T cell repertoires in COVID-19. Across the whole study: The origin of the acute and convalescent COVID-19 samples was the United States, Italy and Spain. The cDNA or gDNA used as material had been derived from T cells, B-cell-depleted T cells, or PBMCs.

Seattle patient enrollment occurred during active infection, with longitudinal follow-up thereafter. Germline CDR1 reads KGHDR; CDR2 reads SFDVKD. The CDR3 has 14 amino acids. V lost 7 bases and J lost 6, with 16 bases in between. Per the original methods: The authors estimated nucleated cell counts from reference gene primer amplification. Generated by immunoSEQ multiplex PCR, the TCRdb table keeps only in-frame clones and is missing some. V and J calls and clone size follow that table, whereas D and trimming were derived from the DNA. Of some 120,000 clones in the sample, 74% were seen once. The sequence was collected from a man at least 80 years old with COVID-19, enrolled during active disease. Sequencing was carried out using peripheral blood. The chain recombines TRBV24-1 with TRBJ2-3, with D tentatively TRBD1 (7 bases). As DNA, the CDR3 is TGTGCCACCAGGGGGGGACAGCTTTTGGATACGCAGTATTTT. Translated: CATRGGQLLDTQYF.